One and the same sample provided the 17 T cell receptor beta chains below, sequenced in a study of T cell clonotyping in hematopoietic cell transplantation. The repertoire was sequenced with immunoSEQ multiplex PCR; TCRdb's copy has only in-frame clones and lacks some. The sample includes approximately 16,000 clones, approximately 83% of them seen just once. Material: peripheral blood mononuclear cells. The receptor set was obtained from a woman aged 40-49 years in good health. Some clones in this sample may be carry-over from other donors' samples.

This clone came up once. The rearrangement joins TRBV29-1 to TRBJ2-5; 7 nucleotides match TRBD1. The length of the CDR3 is 15 residues. Germline values: CDR1 SQVTM, CDR2 ANQGSEA. The trim removed 4 bases at V and 5 bases at J, leaving 13 bases unmatched. The CDR3: CSVAFRQGRSETQYF. CDR3 coding DNA: TGCAGCGTTGCCTTCCGACAGGGACGTTCGGAGACCCAGTACTTC.

The chain carries TRBV4-2 and TRBJ2-3; D remains ambiguous. Germline assignment: CDR1 LGHNA and CDR2 YNFKEQ. The V and J ends lost 4 bases and 2 bases respectively, with 16 bases between them. The CDR3 has 16 residues. The CDR3 nucleotides read TGTGCCAGCAGCCGATCTAGTAGGAGCCCCACAGATACGCAGTATTTT. Protein product: CASSRSSRSPTDTQYF.

This chain connects TRBV28 to TRBJ2-7; D uncertain. Trimming removed 2 bases at V and 5 bases at J, with 4 bases between. Germline V gives CDR1 MDHEN, CDR2 SYDVKM. This CDR3 contains 11 residues. The CDR3 here is CASSLKNEQYF. CDR3 DNA sequence: TGTGCCAGCAGTTTAAAAAACGAGCAGTACTTC.

The rearrangement uses TRBV5-1 and TRBJ1-1; 7 positions agree with TRBD1. The CDR3 has 16 amino acids. Germline V gene lookup returns CDR1 SGHRS and CDR2 YFSETQ. V gave up 4 bases and J gave up 1 base; unmatched junction bases: 10. The chain's CDR3 is CASSTGQGGWNTEAFF. CDR3 DNA: TGCGCCAGCAGCACAGGTCAGGGGGGCTGGAACACTGAAGCTTTCTTT. Drawing the rest from reference TRBV5-1 and TRBJ1-1, the complete variable domain is KAGVTQTPRYLIKTRGQQVTLSCSPISGHRSVSWYQQTPGQGLQFLFEYFSETQRNKGNFPGRFSGRQFSNSRSEMNVSTLELGDSALYLCASSTGQGGWNTEAFFGQGTRLTVV.

V usage is TRBV6-5 and J usage is TRBJ2-1, with unresolved D. CDR1 is MNHEY, CDR2 SVGAGI, per germline. The V and J ends lost 5 bases and 14 bases respectively, with 19 bases between them. The CDR3 runs 13 residues. The CDR3 DNA is TGTGCCAGCAGTACCGACCCAAGCGTCGCCAAGTTCTTC. Amino acid sequence: CASSTDPSVAKFF.

The V and J genes are TRBV28 and TRBJ2-7; D not certain. Germline CDR1 is MDHEN and CDR2 is SYDVKM. Trimming stripped 7 bases from V and 3 bases from J, with 10 bases between. The CDR3 has 12 amino acids. CDR3 sequence (DNA): TGTGCCAGCATAGGTGTCGGCTACGAGCAGTACTTC. Translation gives CASIGVGYEQYF.

The chain employs TRBV9 and TRBJ1-1, with D unresolved. Germline-derived CDR1 and CDR2 are SGDLS and YYNGEE. Trimming took off 8 bases at V and 0 bases at J, with 14 bases between the two ends. The CDR3 has 14 residues. CDR3 coding DNA: TGTGCCAGTGGGTTTGGACTTATGAACACTGAAGCTTTCTTT. Residues: CASGFGLMNTEAFF.

The V and J genes are TRBV29-1 and TRBJ1-2, with D uncertain. The CDR3 runs 12 residues. Germline V lookup: CDR1 SQVTM, CDR2 ANQGSEA. V lost 3 bases to trimming and J lost 6 bases, with 11 bases between them. The CDR3 DNA sequence: TGCAGCGTTGACGGGATTACGGATGGCTACACCTTC. Translating gives CSVDGITDGYTF. The full variable domain, in which reference TRBV29-1 and TRBJ1-2 provide the parts outside the CDR3, is SAVISQKPSRDICQRGTSLTIQCQVDSQVTMMFWYRQQPGQSLTLIATANQGSEATYESGFVIDKFPISRPNLTFSTLTVSNMSPEDSSIYLCSVDGITDGYTFGSGTRLTVV.

The CDR3 loop is CAWSVTYSNQPQHF. The CDR3 DNA reads as TGTGCCTGGAGTGTCACATATAGCAATCAGCCCCAGCATTTT. V usage is TRBV30 and J usage is TRBJ1-5; D is ambiguous. CDR1 and CDR2 (germline): GTSNPN, SVGIG (reference sequence). CDR3 size: 14 residues. Trimming cost V 0 bases and J 0 bases, with 6 bases left between them.

The J gene is TRBJ1-2, the V gene TRBV4-3; 8 bases map to TRBD1. There are 14 residues in the CDR3. Germline V gene sequence: CDR1 LGHNA, CDR2 YSLEER. V lost 4 bases to trimming and J lost 4 bases; unmatched junction nucleotides: 5. The CDR3 is CASSPQQGVYGYTF. Here the CDR3 DNA reads TGCGCCAGCAGCCCCCAACAGGGGGTCTATGGCTACACCTTC.

This clone was counted a few times. The genes are TRBV30 and TRBJ1-3; D remains ambiguous. Germline-derived CDR1 and CDR2 are GTSNPN and SVGIG (reference sequence). Trimming removed 0 bases at V and 8 bases at J, with 11 bases between. The CDR3 runs 13 residues. This CDR3 is CAWSVSLADTIYF. As DNA, the CDR3 is TGTGCCTGGAGTGTAAGTTTGGCGGACACCATATATTTT.

This chain uses TRBV28 with TRBJ2-7, with 13 bases fitting TRBD2. V lost 3 bases to trimming and J lost 3 bases; unmatched junction nucleotides: 5. Germline lookup yields CDR1 MDHEN and CDR2 SYDVKM. CDR3 size: 16 residues. The chain's CDR3 is CASSLGGLAGNYEQYF. Here the CDR3 DNA reads TGTGCCAGCAGTTTGGGGGGACTAGCGGGAAACTACGAGCAGTACTTC.

This clone appeared a single time. This rearrangement joins TRBV5-1 to TRBJ2-5, with 12 nucleotides matching TRBD2. The V and J ends lost 7 bases and 5 bases, in that order; junction bases with no gene match: 9. The CDR3 totals 15 residues. Looked up from germline, CDR1 is SGHRS and CDR2 is YFSETQ. The CDR3 DNA is TGCGCCAGCCGAACCCGACTAGCGGGAGTGGAGACCCAGTACTTC. Amino acid sequence: CASRTRLAGVETQYF.

The chain employs TRBV15 and TRBJ2-2; D may be TRBD2 (6 bases). CDR3 size: 13 residues. V was clipped by 8 bases and J by 2 bases, with 9 bases between them. Germline V gives CDR1 LNHNV, CDR2 YYDKDF (reference sequence). DNA of the CDR3: TGTGCCACCGGAGGGTTTAACACCGGGGAGCTGTTTTTT. This translates into CATGGFNTGELFF.

The rearrangement joins TRBV28 to TRBJ1-1; 9 nucleotides line up with TRBD1. Germline V lookup: CDR1 MDHEN, CDR2 SYDVKM. This CDR3 spans 16 amino acids. V lost 6 bases to trimming and J lost 3 bases; unmatched junction nucleotides: 11. The CDR3 loop reads CASSWGDRAGYTEAFF. Here the CDR3 DNA reads TGTGCCAGCAGCTGGGGGGACAGGGCGGGGTACACTGAAGCTTTCTTT.

This sequence joins TRBV27 and TRBJ2-7; tentatively, D is TRBD2 (5 bases). V was trimmed by 6 bases and J by 0 bases, leaving 21 bases between them. The germline V gene encodes CDR1 MNHEY and CDR2 SMNVEV (reference sequence). The CDR3 has 17 residues. The CDR3 DNA sequence: TGTGCCAGCAGCCGGAGGTCGGGCTCCCTGAGCTCCTACGAGCAGTACTTC. Translation: CASSRRSGSLSSYEQYF.

V is TRBV4-1 and J is TRBJ2-7; 7 bases align to TRBD1. Germline V gene sequence: CDR1 MGHRA, CDR2 YSYEKL. There are 16 residues in the CDR3. The V gene end was trimmed by 2 bases and the J gene end by 0 bases; junction bases not matched to a gene: 7. The CDR3 sequence: CASSQIPGQVSYEQYF. In nucleotides, the CDR3 is TGCGCCAGCAGCCAAATACCCGGACAGGTCTCCTACGAGCAGTACTTC.